These 9 T cell receptor beta chains came from one sample sequenced in a study of T cell responses to AZD1222 COVID-19 vaccine. The method was immunoSEQ multiplex PCR; TCRdb's version includes in-frame clones alone and lacks a portion of them. The sample consists of roughly 120,000 clones, 88% of them appearing once. The sequencing used peripheral blood, collected on day 0 of AZD1222 vaccination. These receptors were obtained from an adult in good health.

The chain links TRBV10-3 to TRBJ1-5; 7 bases match TRBD1. The ends lost 0 bases at V and 1 base at J; junction bases unmatched: 12. The CDR3 consists of 19 residues. CDR1 and CDR2 from the germline V gene are ENHRY and SYGVKD. The CDR3 spells CAISESIWGQGGSNQPQHF. CDR3 in DNA: TGTGCCATCAGTGAGTCGATATGGGGGCAGGGGGGGAGCAATCAGCCCCAGCATTTT.

This clone was observed a handful of times. V and J are TRBV7-3 and TRBJ2-1; 7 bases fit TRBD2. CDR3 length equals 18 residues. J was trimmed by 6 bases and V by 1 base; bases with no gene match: 15. The V gene's germline CDR1 is SGHTA and CDR2 FQGTGA. For the CDR3, the DNA is TGTGCCAGCAGCTTAAGGGGGGGACCGAACCCAGTAGGCAATGAGCAGTTCTTC. Translation: CASSLRGGPNPVGNEQFF.

This chain uses TRBV6-5 with TRBJ1-1; D might be TRBD1 (5 bases). Germline V gene sequence: CDR1 MNHEY, CDR2 SVGAGI. Trimming stripped 5 bases from V and 1 base from J, with 14 bases between. The length of the CDR3 is 15 residues. The DNA of the CDR3 is TGTGCCAGCAGTCCTGGGACGGTTTCGAACACTGAAGCTTTCTTT. Protein: CASSPGTVSNTEAFF.

This chain uses TRBV18 with TRBJ2-7, with TRBD1 matching over 7 bases. This CDR3 contains 15 residues. Germline assignment: CDR1 KGHSH and CDR2 LQKENI. V dropped 3 bases and J dropped 2; count of bases not matched to a gene: 7. The DNA of the CDR3 is TGTGCCAGCTCACCCCAGGGGGATAGCGCCTACGAGCAGTACTTC. Translation gives CASSPQGDSAYEQYF.

This clone appeared a few times. The chain couples TRBV6-2 or TRBV6-3 to TRBJ2-7; D is uncertain. Germline V gene data show CDR1 as MNHEY and CDR2 as SVGEGT. This CDR3 has 13 amino acids. Trimming cost V 3 bases and J 3 bases, with 9 bases left between them. The CDR3: CASSYAAVYEQYF. The CDR3 nucleotides read TGTGCCAGCAGTTATGCGGCCGTCTACGAGCAGTACTTC.

This clone was recorded a few times. Other DNA sequences in the same sample also yield this CDR3. CDR3: CASSYLRTGGSYGYTF. Here the CDR3 DNA reads TGTGCCAGCAGTTACCTTAGGACAGGGGGCAGCTATGGCTACACCTTC. This chain joins TRBV6-5 and TRBJ1-2; 11 bases are shared with TRBD1. The V and J ends lost 2 bases and 4 bases, in that order; junction bases with no gene match: 6. The CDR3 is made up of 16 amino acids. Germline V gene sequence: CDR1 MNHEY, CDR2 SVGAGI.

The rearrangement links TRBV4-3 to TRBJ1-2, with a possible D match to TRBD1 (5 bases). Trimming shortened V by 4 bases and J by 6 bases, and 24 bases separated the two germline ends. Germline V gives CDR1 LGHNA, CDR2 YSLEER. The CDR3 loop spans 17 amino acids. This CDR3 is CASSRQRDSLQGHGYTF. CDR3 bases: TGCGCCAGCAGCCGCCAGAGAGACAGCCTCCAGGGCCATGGCTACACCTTC.

V is TRBV14 and J is TRBJ1-5; tentative D call: TRBD1 (5 bases). The CDR3 is 15 residues long. Germline V gives CDR1 SGHDN, CDR2 FVKESK. Between the trimmed V and J ends, which lost 0 bases and 9 bases, there was a span of 15 bases. The CDR3 DNA reads as TGTGCCAGCAGCCAAGATCTAGGGCAGGGCGGGCCCCAGCATTTT. It encodes CASSQDLGQGGPQHF.

The CDR3 DNA sequence: TGCGCCAGCAGCACACCGGGACAGGGCCCGGGTAGTTCACCCCTCCACTTT. Protein sequence: CASSTPGQGPGSSPLHF. V is TRBV4-3 and J is TRBJ1-6; TRBD1 agrees at 9 bases. This CDR3 comprises 17 residues. The J segment lost 9 bases and the V segment lost 5 bases, leaving 14 bases of the junction unmatched. Germline values: CDR1 LGHNA, CDR2 YSLEER.